These 25 T cell receptor beta chains were sequenced from one sample in a study of shared clonotypes between healthy human individuals. Clones were read by immunoSEQ multiplex PCR, and TCRdb kept only the in-frame ones, dropping some. Seen here are about 380,000 clones, roughly 96% observed once, and the top ten hold around 0.3%. The sample was memory CD8+ T cells sorted from blood. The subset is: CD45RO+ cells pooled with CCR7-negative TemRA cells. The receptors shown here come from a man between 25 and 39 years old in good health.

The chain has TRBV11-2 and TRBJ2-3; D not certain. Trimming stripped 3 bases from V and 4 bases from J, with 17 bases between. The CDR3 is 16 amino acids. From germline, CDR1 is SGHAT and CDR2 FQNNGV. CDR3 DNA sequence: TGTGCCAGCAGCTTTGCGATCTCTGTGCCCGCAGATACGCAGTATTTT. Its protein is CASSFAISVPADTQYF.

This rearrangement joins TRBV6-6 to TRBJ2-7, with 7 bases lining up with TRBD2. The V and J ends lost 4 bases and 3 bases, in that order; junction bases with no gene match: 12. Germline V lookup: CDR1 MNHNY, CDR2 SVGAGI (reference sequence). The CDR3 is 16 residues long. The CDR3 sequence: CASSSWEGRSFYEQYF. The CDR3 region has the DNA TGTGCCAGCAGTTCCTGGGAGGGTAGATCCTTCTACGAGCAGTACTTC.

The rearrangement links TRBV5-4 to TRBJ1-1; 11 bases map to TRBD1. V trimming: 0 bases; J trimming: 4 bases; junction bases outside the gene matches: 2. CDR3 length: 15 amino acids. Germline V CDR1 and CDR2: SGHNT, YYREEE (reference sequence). In DNA, the CDR3 is TGTGCCAGCAGCTTGGGGGGGACAGGGGGCACTGAAGCTTTCTTT. Its protein is CASSLGGTGGTEAFF.

The CDR3 reads CSVPNRDLVGTEAFF. The CDR3 nucleotides read TGCAGCGTTCCTAATCGGGACTTAGTTGGTACTGAAGCTTTCTTT. V and J are TRBV29-1 and TRBJ1-1; TRBD1 might be the D (5 bases). Germline loops: CDR1 SQVTM, CDR2 ANQGSEA. This CDR3 spans 15 amino acids. The V and J ends lost 5 bases and 5 bases respectively, with 21 bases between them.

This clone was detected once. The rearrangement links TRBV30 to TRBJ1-2; possibly TRBD1 for D (5 bases). Germline V gene sequence: CDR1 GTSNPN, CDR2 SVGIG (reference sequence). CDR3 length equals 16 residues. The ends were cut back, 8 bases at V and 3 bases at J, with 25 bases in the middle. CDR3 DNA: TGTGCCCCCCTAGAAATACGGGGACTGGGGGACTATGGCTACACCTTC. Its translation: CAPLEIRGLGDYGYTF.

V is TRBV7-3 and J is TRBJ2-1; TRBD1 matches at 12 bases. V lost 8 bases and J lost 2; bases outside the gene matches: 1. Germline assignment: CDR1 SGHTA and CDR2 FQGTGA. This CDR3 is built from 14 residues. This chain's CDR3 is CASGTGGAYNEQFF. CDR3 coding DNA: TGTGCCAGCGGGACAGGGGGCGCCTACAATGAGCAGTTCTTC.

V usage is TRBV6-5 and J usage is TRBJ1-3; D not resolved. Trimming pared 0 bases from V and 3 bases from J, leaving 6 bases between. In germline, CDR1 is MNHEY, CDR2 SVGAGI. CDR3 length equals 14 residues. The CDR3 loop reads CASSYSTDGNTIYF. The CDR3 region has the DNA TGTGCCAGCAGTTACTCGACGGATGGAAACACCATATATTTT.

The V gene is TRBV10-2, the J gene TRBJ2-2; D remains ambiguous. Germline V gene sequence: CDR1 WSHSY, CDR2 SAAADI. The V end was cut by 4 bases, the J end by 6 bases, with 3 bases between. The CDR3 runs 11 residues. The CDR3 loop reads CASSGSGELFF. CDR3 DNA sequence: TGCGCCAGCAGTGGGTCCGGGGAGCTGTTTTTT.

The CDR3 region is CASSSGTTGELFF. The CDR3 bases are TGTGCCAGCAGTTCGGGCACCACCGGGGAGCTGTTTTTT. The chain has TRBV6-5 and TRBJ2-2; D remains ambiguous. The V end lost 4 bases, the J end lost 4 bases, and 7 bases lay between the germline ends. The V gene's germline CDR1 is MNHEY and CDR2 SVGAGI. The CDR3 totals 13 residues.

The gene calls are TRBV9 and TRBJ2-1; D gene ambiguous. V lost 0 bases to trimming and J lost 9 bases, with 13 bases between them. The CDR3 extends over 14 amino acids. Germline lookup yields CDR1 SGDLS and CDR2 YYNGEE. The CDR3 region is CASSVVGWVGEQFF. In nucleotides, the CDR3 is TGTGCCAGCAGCGTAGTCGGGTGGGTGGGTGAGCAGTTCTTC.

The genes are TRBV20-1 and TRBJ2-1; D ambiguous. There are 11 residues in the CDR3. Trimming shortened V by 3 bases and J by 7 bases, and 7 bases separated the two germline ends. Germline CDR1 reads DFQATT; CDR2 reads SNEGSKA (reference sequence). CDR3 bases: TGCAGTGCTAGCATGTGGAATGAGCAGTTCTTC. This codes for CSASMWNEQFF.

The rearrangement joins TRBV27 to TRBJ2-1, with TRBD2 as a possible D gene (6 bases). Trimming shortened V by 2 bases and J by 4 bases, and 9 bases separated the two germline ends. This CDR3 comprises 14 residues. Germline V lookup: CDR1 MNHEY, CDR2 SMNVEV (reference sequence). The CDR3 sequence is CASSLREFYNEQFF. The CDR3, as DNA: TGTGCCAGCAGTTTACGGGAGTTTTACAATGAGCAGTTCTTC.

This chain connects TRBV19 to TRBJ2-7, with 9 bases aligning to TRBD1. The germline CDR1 and CDR2 sequences are LNHDA and SQIVND (reference sequence). This CDR3 contains 11 residues. V lost 5 bases to trimming and J lost 12 bases; unmatched junction nucleotides: 5. The CDR3 protein is CASSLGTGWYF. CDR3 sequence (DNA): TGTGCCAGTAGTCTTGGGACAGGGTGGTACTTC.

The CDR3 DNA follows: TGTGCCAGCAGCCAACACAGTGCCCAGGGGACCCAGTACTTC. Translating gives CASSQHSAQGTQYF. The V call is TRBV7-9, the J call TRBJ2-5; D perhaps matches TRBD1 (5 bases). Per the germline V gene, CDR1 is SEHNR and CDR2 is FQNEAQ (reference sequence). V was trimmed by 5 bases and J by 7 bases, leaving 17 bases between them. CDR3 length equals 14 residues.

The rearrangement uses TRBV30 and TRBJ1-2; tentatively, D is TRBD1 (6 bases). The CDR3 covers 17 residues. Germline V gene lookup returns CDR1 GTSNPN and CDR2 SVGIG (reference sequence). The V and J ends lost 2 bases and 6 bases respectively, with 25 bases between them. CDR3 loop: CAWSRLLLGRGINGYTF. The CDR3 DNA reads as TGTGCCTGGAGTCGCCTGCTCCTGGGCAGGGGAATCAATGGCTACACCTTC.

The chain carries TRBV28 and TRBJ2-1; D is tentatively TRBD1 or TRBD2 (6 bases each). The V end lost 6 bases, the J end lost 1 base, and 16 bases lay between the germline ends. CDR3 length equals 16 residues. Germline V gene data show CDR1 as MDHEN and CDR2 as SYDVKM. The CDR3 DNA follows: TGTGCCAGCAGGACCCAGTGGAGGGGGTCCTACAATGAGCAGTTCTTC. It encodes CASRTQWRGSYNEQFF.

The chain has TRBV5-4 and TRBJ2-5; 8 bases agree with TRBD2. The ends lost 0 bases at V and 4 bases at J; junction bases unmatched: 5. The germline V gene encodes CDR1 SGHNT and CDR2 YYREEE (reference sequence). The CDR3 contains 15 residues. The CDR3 sequence: CASSLGGGRRETQYF. CDR3 coding DNA: TGTGCCAGCAGCTTGGGGGGCGGGAGGAGAGAGACCCAGTACTTC.

The V and J genes are TRBV5-1 and TRBJ1-4; unclear D gene. There are 15 residues in the CDR3. The V and J ends lost 0 bases and 4 bases respectively, with 10 bases between them. Germline V gene data show CDR1 as SGHRS and CDR2 as YFSETQ. In nucleotides, the CDR3 is TGCGCCAGCAGCTTGGCCTTACAGATTAATGAAAAACTGTTTTTT. This encodes CASSLALQINEKLFF.

The chain employs TRBV28 and TRBJ1-5, with a weak D call TRBD1 (5 bases). This CDR3 has 18 amino acids. Between the trimmed V and J ends, which lost 2 bases and 0 bases, there was a span of 17 bases. CDR1 and CDR2 (germline): MDHEN, SYDVKM. DNA for the CDR3: TGTGCCAGCAGTTTAGGGCGCAGGGCCCCTCTTAGCAATCAGCCCCAGCATTTT. Amino acids: CASSLGRRAPLSNQPQHF. Full variable domain (remainder filled in from reference TRBV28 and TRBJ1-5): DVKVTQSSRYLVKRTGEKVFLECVQDMDHENMFWYRQDPGLGLRLIYFSYDVKMKEKGDIPEGYSVSREKKERFSLILESASTNQTSMYLCASSLGRRAPLSNQPQHFGDGTRLSIL.

Notes on this clone: This CDR3 is also generated by other DNA sequences in the sample. The rearrangement links TRBV18 to TRBJ1-1; tentatively, D is TRBD1 (5 bases). This CDR3 comprises 14 residues. Between the trimmed V and J ends, which lost 2 bases and 2 bases, there was a span of 9 bases. Looked up from germline, CDR1 is KGHSH and CDR2 is LQKENI. The CDR3 loop reads CASSPRGANTEAFF. As DNA, the CDR3 is TGTGCCAGCTCACCAAGGGGCGCCAACACTGAAGCTTTCTTT.

A remark on this clone: Other DNA sequences from this sample encode an identical CDR3 as well. V usage is TRBV28 and J usage is TRBJ2-2, with 7 bases aligning to TRBD1. The CDR3 length is 14 residues. Unmatched junction bases numbered 2, after V lost 6 bases and J lost 1 base. CDR1 is MDHEN and CDR2 is SYDVKM in the germline V gene. The CDR3 here is CASRRTGNTGELFF. CDR3 sequence (DNA): TGTGCCAGCAGACGGACAGGGAACACCGGGGAGCTGTTTTTT. The complete variable domain, with remaining parts taken from reference TRBV28 and TRBJ2-2, reads DVKVTQSSRYLVKRTGEKVFLECVQDMDHENMFWYRQDPGLGLRLIYFSYDVKMKEKGDIPEGYSVSREKKERFSLILESASTNQTSMYLCASRRTGNTGELFFGEGSRLTVL.

The chain recombines TRBV10-2 with TRBJ2-7; 11 nucleotides match TRBD2. Germline-derived CDR1 and CDR2 are WSHSY and SAAADI. The CDR3 has 15 residues. The ends lost 3 bases at V and 5 bases at J; junction bases unmatched: 6. CDR3 in amino acids: CASSDNSGRAHEQYF. The CDR3 nucleotides are TGCGCCAGCAGTGATAATAGCGGGAGGGCCCACGAGCAGTACTTC.

The V gene is TRBV7-9, the J gene TRBJ2-1; 14 bases line up with TRBD2. V gave up 5 bases and J gave up 9 bases; unmatched junction bases: 6. This CDR3 is 15 amino acids long. Per the germline V gene, CDR1 is SEHNR and CDR2 is FQNEAQ (reference sequence). CDR3 residues: CASSRTSGRWSEQFF. As DNA, the CDR3 is TGTGCCAGCAGCAGGACTAGCGGGAGGTGGAGTGAGCAGTTCTTC.

The chain couples TRBV18 to TRBJ1-2, with 9 bases fitting TRBD1. The ends lost 4 bases at V and 11 bases at J; junction bases unmatched: 11. The length of the CDR3 is 14 residues. Germline V gene lookup returns CDR1 KGHSH and CDR2 LQKENI. CDR3 DNA: TGTGCCAGCTCACTCACTCGGGACAGGGAGGAATACACCTTC. It yields the protein CASSLTRDREEYTF.

The rearrangement uses TRBV18 and TRBJ1-5; D remains ambiguous. The CDR3 covers 12 residues. Germline values: CDR1 KGHSH, CDR2 LQKENI. The ends were cut back, 3 bases at V and 5 bases at J, with 5 bases in the middle. Here the CDR3 DNA reads TGTGCCAGCTCACCGGCGGATCAGCCCCAGCATTTT. Its protein product is CASSPADQPQHF.